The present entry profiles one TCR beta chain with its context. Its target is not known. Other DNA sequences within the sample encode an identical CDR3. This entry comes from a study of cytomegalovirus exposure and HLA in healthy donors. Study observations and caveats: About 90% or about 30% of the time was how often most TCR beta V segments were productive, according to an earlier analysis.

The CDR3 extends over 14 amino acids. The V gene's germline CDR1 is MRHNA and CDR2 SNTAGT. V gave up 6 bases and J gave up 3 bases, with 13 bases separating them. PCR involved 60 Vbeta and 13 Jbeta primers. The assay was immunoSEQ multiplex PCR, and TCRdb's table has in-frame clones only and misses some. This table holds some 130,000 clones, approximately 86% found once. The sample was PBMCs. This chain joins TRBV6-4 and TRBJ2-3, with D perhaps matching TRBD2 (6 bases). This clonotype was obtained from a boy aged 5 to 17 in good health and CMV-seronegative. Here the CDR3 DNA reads TGTGCCAGCAGCCCTAGTGGGGGGACAGATACGCAGTATTTT. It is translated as CASSPSGGTDTQYF.